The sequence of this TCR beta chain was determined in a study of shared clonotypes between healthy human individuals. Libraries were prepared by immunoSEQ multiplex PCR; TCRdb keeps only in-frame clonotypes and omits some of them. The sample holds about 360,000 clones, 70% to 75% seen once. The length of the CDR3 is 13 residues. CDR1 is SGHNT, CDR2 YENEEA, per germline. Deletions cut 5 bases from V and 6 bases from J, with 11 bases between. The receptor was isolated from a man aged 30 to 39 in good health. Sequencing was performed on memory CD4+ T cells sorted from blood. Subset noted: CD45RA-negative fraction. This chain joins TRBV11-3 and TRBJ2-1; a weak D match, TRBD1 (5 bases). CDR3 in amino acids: CASSLGAINEQFF. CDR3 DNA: TGTGCCAGCAGCCTAGGGGCTATCAATGAGCAGTTCTTC.